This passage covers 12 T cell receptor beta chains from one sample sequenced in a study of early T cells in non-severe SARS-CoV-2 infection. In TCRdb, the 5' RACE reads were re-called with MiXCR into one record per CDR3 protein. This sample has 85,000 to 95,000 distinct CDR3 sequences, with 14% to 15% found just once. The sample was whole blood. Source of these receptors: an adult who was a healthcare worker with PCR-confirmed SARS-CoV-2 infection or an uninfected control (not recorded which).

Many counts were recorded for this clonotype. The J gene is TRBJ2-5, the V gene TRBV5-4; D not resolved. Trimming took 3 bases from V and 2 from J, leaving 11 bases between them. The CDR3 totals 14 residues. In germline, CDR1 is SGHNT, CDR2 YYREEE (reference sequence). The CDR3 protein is CASSSRTSQETQYF. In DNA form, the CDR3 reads TGTGCCAGCAGCTCGAGGACCTCACAAGAGACCCAGTACTTC.

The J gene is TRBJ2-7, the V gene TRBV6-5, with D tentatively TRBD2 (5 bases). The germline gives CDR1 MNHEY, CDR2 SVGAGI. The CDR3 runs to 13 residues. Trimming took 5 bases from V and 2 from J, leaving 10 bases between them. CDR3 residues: CASSRESAYEQYV. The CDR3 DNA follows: TGTGCCAGCAGTCGGGAATCCGCCTACGAGCAGTACGTC.

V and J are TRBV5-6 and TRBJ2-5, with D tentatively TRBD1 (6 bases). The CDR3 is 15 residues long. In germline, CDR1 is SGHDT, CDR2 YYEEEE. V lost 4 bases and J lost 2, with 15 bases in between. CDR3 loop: CASSLGASIQETQYF. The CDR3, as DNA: TGTGCCAGCAGCCTGGGGGCGTCCATACAAGAGACCCAGTACTTC.

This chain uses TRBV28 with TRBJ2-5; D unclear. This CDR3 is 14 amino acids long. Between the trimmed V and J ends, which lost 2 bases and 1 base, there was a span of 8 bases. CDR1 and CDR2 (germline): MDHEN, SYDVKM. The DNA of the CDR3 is TGTGCCAGCAGTTTAGGGGTCCCCCAAGAGACCCAGTACTTC. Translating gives CASSLGVPQETQYF.

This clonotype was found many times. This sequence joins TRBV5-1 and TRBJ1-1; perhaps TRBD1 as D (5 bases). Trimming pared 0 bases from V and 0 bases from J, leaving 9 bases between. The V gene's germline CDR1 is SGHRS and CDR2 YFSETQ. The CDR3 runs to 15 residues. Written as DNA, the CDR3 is TGCGCCAGCAGCTTGGTCTGGGGGATGAACACTGAAGCTTTCTTT. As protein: CASSLVWGMNTEAFF.

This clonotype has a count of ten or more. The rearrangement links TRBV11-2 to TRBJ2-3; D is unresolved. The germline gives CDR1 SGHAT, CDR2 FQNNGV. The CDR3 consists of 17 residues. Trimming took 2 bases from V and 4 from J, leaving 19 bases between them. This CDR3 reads CASSLRNDEVAADTQYF. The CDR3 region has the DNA TGTGCCAGCAGCTTACGCAATGACGAGGTGGCAGCAGATACGCAGTATTTT.

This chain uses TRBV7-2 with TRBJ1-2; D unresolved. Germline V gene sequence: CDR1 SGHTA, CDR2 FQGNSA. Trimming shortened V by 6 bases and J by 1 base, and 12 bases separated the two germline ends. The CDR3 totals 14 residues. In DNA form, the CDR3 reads TGTGCCAGCAGGATTAACAGCGGTAACTATGGCTACACCTTC. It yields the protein CASRINSGNYGYTF.

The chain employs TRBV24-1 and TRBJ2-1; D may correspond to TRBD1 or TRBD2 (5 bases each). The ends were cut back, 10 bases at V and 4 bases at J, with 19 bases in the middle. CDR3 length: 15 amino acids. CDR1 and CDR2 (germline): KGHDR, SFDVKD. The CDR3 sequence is CATRDRDGAYNEQFF. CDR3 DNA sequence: TGTGCCACGAGAGACCGGGACGGGGCTTACAATGAGCAGTTCTTC.

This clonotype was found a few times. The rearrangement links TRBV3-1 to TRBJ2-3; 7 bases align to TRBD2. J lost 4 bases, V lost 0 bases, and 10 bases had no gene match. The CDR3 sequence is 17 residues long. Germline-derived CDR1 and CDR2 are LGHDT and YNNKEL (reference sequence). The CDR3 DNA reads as TGTGCCAGCAGCCAAGAACCGGCTAGCGGTATTTCAGATACGCAGTATTTT. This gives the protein CASSQEPASGISDTQYF.

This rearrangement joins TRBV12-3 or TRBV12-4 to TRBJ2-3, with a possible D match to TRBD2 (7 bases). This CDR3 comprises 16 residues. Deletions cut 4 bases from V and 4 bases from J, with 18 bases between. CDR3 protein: CASSSHPGGGPDTQYF. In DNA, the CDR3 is TGTGCCAGCAGTTCTCATCCTGGGGGGGGGCCAGATACGCAGTATTTT.

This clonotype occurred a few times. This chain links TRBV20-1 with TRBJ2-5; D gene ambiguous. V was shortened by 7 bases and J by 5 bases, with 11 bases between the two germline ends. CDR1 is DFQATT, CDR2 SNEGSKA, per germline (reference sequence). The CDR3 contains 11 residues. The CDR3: CSVNVLETQYF. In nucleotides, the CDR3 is TGCAGTGTTAACGTCTTGGAGACCCAGTACTTC.

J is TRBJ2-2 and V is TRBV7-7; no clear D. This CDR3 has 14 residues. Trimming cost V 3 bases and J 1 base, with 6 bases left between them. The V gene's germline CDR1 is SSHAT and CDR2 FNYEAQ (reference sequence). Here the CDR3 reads CASSFWQNTGELFF. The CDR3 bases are TGTGCCAGCAGCTTCTGGCAGAACACCGGGGAGCTGTTTTTT.